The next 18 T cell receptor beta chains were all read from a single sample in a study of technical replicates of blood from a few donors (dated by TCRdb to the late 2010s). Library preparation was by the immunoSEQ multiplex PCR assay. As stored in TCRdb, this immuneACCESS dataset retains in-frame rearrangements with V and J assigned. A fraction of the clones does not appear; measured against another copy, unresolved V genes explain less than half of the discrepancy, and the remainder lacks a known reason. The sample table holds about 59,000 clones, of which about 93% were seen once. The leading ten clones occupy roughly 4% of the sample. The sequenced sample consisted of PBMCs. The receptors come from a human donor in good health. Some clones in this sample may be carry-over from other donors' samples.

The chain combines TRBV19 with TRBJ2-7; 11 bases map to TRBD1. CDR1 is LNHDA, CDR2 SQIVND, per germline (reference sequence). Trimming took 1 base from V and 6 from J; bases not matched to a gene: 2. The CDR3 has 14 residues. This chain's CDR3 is CASSIGTGGLEQYF. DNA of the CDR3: TGTGCCAGTAGTATAGGGACAGGGGGCCTCGAGCAGTACTTC. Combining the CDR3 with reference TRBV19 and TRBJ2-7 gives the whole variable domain DGGITQSPKYLFRKEGQNVTLSCEQNLNHDAMYWYRQDPGQGLRLIYYSQIVNDFQKGDIAEGYSVSREKKESFPLTVTSAQKNPTAFYLCASSIGTGGLEQYFGPGTRLTVT.

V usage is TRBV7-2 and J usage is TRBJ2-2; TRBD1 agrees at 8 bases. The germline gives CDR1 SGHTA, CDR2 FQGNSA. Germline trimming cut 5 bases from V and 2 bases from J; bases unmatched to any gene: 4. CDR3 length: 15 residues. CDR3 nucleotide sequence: TGTGCCAGCAGCCGGACAGGGACAAACACCGGGGAGCTGTTTTTT. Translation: CASSRTGTNTGELFF.

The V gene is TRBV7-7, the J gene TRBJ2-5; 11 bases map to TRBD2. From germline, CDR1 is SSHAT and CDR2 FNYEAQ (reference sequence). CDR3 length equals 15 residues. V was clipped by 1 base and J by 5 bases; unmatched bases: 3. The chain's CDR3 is CASSLGSGGVETQYF. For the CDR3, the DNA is TGTGCCAGCAGCTTAGGTAGCGGGGGGGTCGAGACCCAGTACTTC.

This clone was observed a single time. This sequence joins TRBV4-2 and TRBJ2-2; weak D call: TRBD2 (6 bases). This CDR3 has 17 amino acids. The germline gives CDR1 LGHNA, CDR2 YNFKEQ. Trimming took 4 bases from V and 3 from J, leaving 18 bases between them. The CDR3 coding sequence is TGTGCCAGCAGCCCCAGGTTCGGGGGTCTCCACACCGGGGAGCTGTTTTTT. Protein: CASSPRFGGLHTGELFF.

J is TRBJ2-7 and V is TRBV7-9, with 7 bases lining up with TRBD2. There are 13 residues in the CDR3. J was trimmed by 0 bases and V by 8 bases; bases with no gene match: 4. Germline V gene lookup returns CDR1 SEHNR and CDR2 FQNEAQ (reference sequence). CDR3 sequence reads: CASRGDNSYEQYF. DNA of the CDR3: TGTGCCAGCCGGGGGGATAACTCCTACGAGCAGTACTTC.

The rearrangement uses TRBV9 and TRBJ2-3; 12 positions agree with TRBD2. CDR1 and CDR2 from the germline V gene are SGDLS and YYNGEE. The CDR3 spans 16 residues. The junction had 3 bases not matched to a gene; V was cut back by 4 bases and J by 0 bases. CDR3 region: CASSPGLAGSTDTQYF. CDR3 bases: TGTGCCAGCAGCCCTGGACTAGCGGGGAGCACAGATACGCAGTATTTT.

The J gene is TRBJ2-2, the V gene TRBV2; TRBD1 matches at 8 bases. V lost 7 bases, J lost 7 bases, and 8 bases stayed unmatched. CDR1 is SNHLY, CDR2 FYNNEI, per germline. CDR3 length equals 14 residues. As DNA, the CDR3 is TGTGCCAGCAAAACCGGACAGGGCAACGGGGAGCTGTTTTTT. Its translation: CASKTGQGNGELFF. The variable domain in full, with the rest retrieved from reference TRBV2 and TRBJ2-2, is EPEVTQTPSHQVTQMGQEVILRCVPISNHLYFYWYRQILGQKVEFLVSFYNNEISEKSEIFDDQFSVERPDGSNFTLKIRSTKLEDSAMYFCASKTGQGNGELFFGEGSRLTVL.

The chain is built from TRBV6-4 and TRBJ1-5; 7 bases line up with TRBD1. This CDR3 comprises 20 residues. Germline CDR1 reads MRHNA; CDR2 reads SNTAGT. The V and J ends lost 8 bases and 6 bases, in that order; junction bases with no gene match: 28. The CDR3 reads CASLNPKPQGRTGEGQPQHF. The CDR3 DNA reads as TGTGCCAGCCTTAACCCCAAACCCCAAGGTCGGACAGGAGAAGGTCAGCCCCAGCATTTT.

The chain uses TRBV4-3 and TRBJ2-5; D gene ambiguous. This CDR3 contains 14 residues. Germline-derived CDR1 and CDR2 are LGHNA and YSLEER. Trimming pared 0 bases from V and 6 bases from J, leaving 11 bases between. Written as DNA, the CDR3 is TGCGCCAGCAGCCAAGATCGAGGTATTAAGACCCAGTACTTC. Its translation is CASSQDRGIKTQYF.

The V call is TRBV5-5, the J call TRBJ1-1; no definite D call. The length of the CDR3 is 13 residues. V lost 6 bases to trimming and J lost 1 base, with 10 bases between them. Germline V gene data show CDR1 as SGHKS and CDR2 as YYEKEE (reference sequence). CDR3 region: CASMLGANTEAFF. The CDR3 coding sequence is TGTGCCAGCATGCTAGGTGCGAACACTGAAGCTTTCTTT.

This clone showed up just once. CDR3 region: CASSLKGQGRGYTF. The CDR3 region has the DNA TGTGCCAGCAGCTTAAAGGGACAGGGGCGCGGCTACACCTTC. The gene calls are TRBV7-9 and TRBJ1-2; 10 positions agree with TRBD1. J lost 8 bases, V lost 2 bases, and 5 bases had no gene match. CDR3 size: 14 residues. Germline values: CDR1 SEHNR, CDR2 FQNEAQ (reference sequence).

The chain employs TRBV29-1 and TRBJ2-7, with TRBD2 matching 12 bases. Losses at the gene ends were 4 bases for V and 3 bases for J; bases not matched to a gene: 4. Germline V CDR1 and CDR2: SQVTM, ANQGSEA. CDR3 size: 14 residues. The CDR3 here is CSVGTSGDVYEQYF. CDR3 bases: TGCAGCGTTGGGACTAGCGGGGATGTCTACGAGCAGTACTTC.

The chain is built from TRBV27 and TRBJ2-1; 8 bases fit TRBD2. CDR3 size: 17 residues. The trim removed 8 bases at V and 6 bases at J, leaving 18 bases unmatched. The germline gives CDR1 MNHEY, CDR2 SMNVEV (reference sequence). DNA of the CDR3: TGTGCCAGCCGGGTTGGAGCGGGAGTGTCACTTGGCAATGAGCAGTTCTTC. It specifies CASRVGAGVSLGNEQFF.

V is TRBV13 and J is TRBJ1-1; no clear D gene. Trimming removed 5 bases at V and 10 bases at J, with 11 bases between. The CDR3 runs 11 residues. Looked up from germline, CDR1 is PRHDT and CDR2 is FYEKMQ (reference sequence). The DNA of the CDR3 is TGTGCCAGCAGCCGCAGCGGTGGAGCTTTCTTT. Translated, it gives CASSRSGGAFF. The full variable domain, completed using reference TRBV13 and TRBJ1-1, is AAGVIQSPRHLIKEKRETATLKCYPIPRHDTVYWYQQGPGQDPQFLISFYEKMQSDKGSIPDRFSAQQFSDYHSELNMSSLELGDSALYFCASSRSGGAFFGQGTRLTVV.

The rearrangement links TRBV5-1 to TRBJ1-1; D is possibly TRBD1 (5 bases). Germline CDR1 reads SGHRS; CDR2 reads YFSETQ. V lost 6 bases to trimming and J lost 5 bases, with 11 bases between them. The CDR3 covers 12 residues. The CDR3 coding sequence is TGCGCCAGCAAGGTTGGGGGGACTGAAGCTTTCTTT. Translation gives CASKVGGTEAFF.

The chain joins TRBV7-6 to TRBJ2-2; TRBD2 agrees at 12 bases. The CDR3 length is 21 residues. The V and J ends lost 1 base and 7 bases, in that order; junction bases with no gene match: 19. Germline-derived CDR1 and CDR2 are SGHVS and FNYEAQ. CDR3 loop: CASSLEIVTSGRRRPIGELFF. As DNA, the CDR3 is TGTGCCAGCAGCTTAGAAATCGTGACTAGCGGGAGAAGGCGTCCGATCGGGGAGCTGTTTTTT.

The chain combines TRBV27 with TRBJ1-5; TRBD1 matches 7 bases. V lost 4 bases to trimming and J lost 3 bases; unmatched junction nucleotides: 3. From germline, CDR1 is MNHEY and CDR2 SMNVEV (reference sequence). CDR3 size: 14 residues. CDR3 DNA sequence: TGTGCCAGCAGTTCGACAGGGTACAATCAGCCCCAGCATTTT. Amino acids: CASSSTGYNQPQHF.

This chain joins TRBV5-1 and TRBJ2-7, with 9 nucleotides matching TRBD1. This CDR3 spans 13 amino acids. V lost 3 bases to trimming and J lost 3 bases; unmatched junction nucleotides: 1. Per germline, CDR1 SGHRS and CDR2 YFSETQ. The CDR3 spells CASSSTGGYEQYF. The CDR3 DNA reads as TGCGCCAGCAGCTCGACAGGGGGCTACGAGCAGTACTTC.